The 10 T cell receptor beta chains given below trace back to one sample, sequenced in a study of shared clonotypes between healthy human individuals (dated by TCRdb to about 2020). Library generation was performed with the immunoSEQ multiplex PCR assay. TCRdb retrieved this table from immuneACCESS and kept in-frame rearrangements only. Not all clones are present; in checked studies, unresolved V genes account for under half, and no reason is known for the remainder. For this sample the table gives a few million clones, of which approximately 96% were detected only once. The ten largest clones represent 0.1% to 0.15% of the sample. Sequencing used naive CD4+ T cells sorted from blood. The label giving this sample's cell subset or site can be read as: CD45RA+ positively selected. The receptor source for this set is a man aged 18 to 30 in good health.

The gene calls are TRBV6-4 and TRBJ1-6, with 9 positions matching TRBD1. Unmatched junction bases numbered 6, after V lost 2 bases and J lost 10 bases. The CDR3 contains 15 residues. Looked up from germline, CDR1 is MRHNA and CDR2 is SNTAGT. The CDR3 loop reads CASSDGQGNGSPLHF. CDR3 nucleotides: TGTGCCAGCAGTGACGGACAGGGGAATGGATCACCCCTCCACTTT.

V is TRBV30 and J is TRBJ2-3; TRBD1 agrees at 9 bases. CDR1 is GTSNPN and CDR2 is SVGIG in the germline V gene (reference sequence). V gave up 7 bases and J gave up 2 bases; unmatched junction bases: 4. The CDR3 runs 13 residues. The chain's CDR3 is CASGTGLTDTQYF. The CDR3 DNA is TGTGCCTCAGGGACAGGGCTCACAGATACGCAGTATTTT.

A word on this clone: Within the sample, other DNA sequences also encode this same CDR3. This chain connects TRBV2 to TRBJ2-5, with D unclear. Trimming shortened V by 8 bases and J by 5 bases, and 6 bases separated the two germline ends. Germline V gene sequence: CDR1 SNHLY, CDR2 FYNNEI. There are 10 residues in the CDR3. In DNA form, the CDR3 reads TGTGCCAGCGGGGTTGAGACCCAGTACTTC. Its protein product is CASGVETQYF.

J is TRBJ2-5 and V is TRBV11-2; D is uncertain. V lost 0 bases and J lost 4, with 12 bases in between. Looked up from germline, CDR1 is SGHAT and CDR2 is FQNNGV. The CDR3 consists of 15 residues. CDR3 nucleotide sequence: TGTGCCAGCAGCTTAGATGGGCGGAGTGGAGAGACCCAGTACTTC. Amino acids: CASSLDGRSGETQYF. Filled out from reference TRBV11-2 and TRBJ2-5, the complete variable domain reads EAGVAQSPRYKIIEKRQSVAFWCNPISGHATLYWYQQILGQGPKLLIQFQNNGVVDDSQLPKDRFSAERLKGVDSTLKIQPAKLEDSAVYLCASSLDGRSGETQYFGPGTRLLVL.

This rearrangement joins TRBV5-8 to TRBJ1-5; no firm D call. CDR1 is SGHTS and CDR2 is YDEGEE in the germline V gene. The length of the CDR3 is 14 residues. V was clipped by 4 bases and J by 2 bases, with 10 bases between them. CDR3 coding DNA: TGTGCCAGCAGCCAGGAGGTAGGCAATCAGCCCCAGCATTTT. Translated: CASSQEVGNQPQHF.

In DNA, the CDR3 is TGCGCCAGCAGCTCGGCTCGTCCGGGACGTATCGCTGGAAACACCATATATTTT. Translated, it gives CASSSARPGRIAGNTIYF. V and J are TRBV5-1 and TRBJ1-3; tentative D call: TRBD1 (5 bases). The CDR3 has 18 amino acids. The germline V and J ends were trimmed by 3 bases and 2 bases, with 21 bases remaining between them. The germline V gene has CDR1 SGHRS and CDR2 YFSETQ. Drawing the rest from reference TRBV5-1 and TRBJ1-3, the complete variable domain is KAGVTQTPRYLIKTRGQQVTLSCSPISGHRSVSWYQQTPGQGLQFLFEYFSETQRNKGNFPGRFSGRQFSNSRSEMNVSTLELGDSALYLCASSSARPGRIAGNTIYFGEGSWLTVV.

V usage is TRBV11-2 and J usage is TRBJ2-1; a weak D match, TRBD1 (5 bases). Deletions cut 5 bases from V and 0 bases from J, with 11 bases between. The CDR3 contains 15 residues. Germline CDR1 reads SGHAT; CDR2 reads FQNNGV. The CDR3 here is CASSLSDSSYNEQFF. CDR3 coding DNA: TGTGCCAGCAGCCTTTCCGACAGCTCCTACAATGAGCAGTTCTTC.

The rearrangement joins TRBV6-6 to TRBJ2-5; no clear D gene. Trimming took off 2 bases at V and 4 bases at J, with 14 bases between the two ends. Germline lookup yields CDR1 MNHNY and CDR2 SVGAGI (reference sequence). The CDR3 contains 15 residues. CDR3 in amino acids: CASSYPGPVGETQYF. Here the CDR3 DNA reads TGTGCCAGCAGTTACCCGGGCCCTGTCGGAGAGACCCAGTACTTC.

V and J are TRBV7-9 and TRBJ2-7; D is ambiguous. Between the trimmed V and J ends, which lost 3 bases and 1 base, there was a span of 7 bases. Germline CDR1 is SEHNR and CDR2 is FQNEAQ (reference sequence). This CDR3 has 13 residues. CDR3 residues: CASSLVQSYEQYF. CDR3 nucleotide sequence: TGTGCCAGCAGCTTGGTACAGTCCTACGAGCAGTACTTC.

This chain connects TRBV5-1 to TRBJ2-2, with D possibly TRBD1 on 5 matching bases. Trimming took 0 bases from V and 3 from J, leaving 9 bases between them. The CDR3 sequence is 15 residues long. The germline V gene encodes CDR1 SGHRS and CDR2 YFSETQ. DNA for the CDR3: TGCGCCAGCAGCTTGGAGGGGTCCCACACCGGGGAGCTGTTTTTT. The encoded protein is CASSLEGSHTGELFF.